This entry is about one T cell receptor (beta chain). Measured with immunoSEQ multiplex PCR; TCRdb has only the in-frame clones, and not every one. The profile shows 150,000 to 200,000 clones, around 87% of them singletons. These data are taken from a study of blood T cell repertoires in COVID-19. At the level of the study: Collection of acute and convalescent COVID-19 samples took place in the United States, Italy and Spain.

Germline V CDR1 and CDR2: MNHEY, SMNVEV (reference sequence). Trimming cost V 0 bases and J 7 bases, with 12 bases left between them. The CDR3 contains 14 residues. This TCR was sampled from a man between 18 and 35 years old with acute or convalescent COVID-19. Sequenced sample: peripheral blood. This rearrangement joins TRBV27 to TRBJ1-1; D may be TRBD1 (5 bases). The DNA for the CDR3 is TGTGCCAGCAGTTTATCGGCGGGACTTGGTGAAGCTTTCTTT. Its translation is CASSLSAGLGEAFF.